These T cell receptor beta chains were read from a single sample in a study of post-analysis software for immune sequencing data. TCRdb analysed the PCR reads with MiXCR anew, one entry per CDR3 protein. In the table there are roughly 800,000 distinct CDR3 sequences, under 70% of which are singletons. The sequenced sample was blood. The receptors originated from a girl aged 5-17 years with multiple sclerosis. Each CDR3 is given without its conserved first and last residue. Each record gives: CDR3 protein, clone size, V gene, CDR3 length. Clone size, where shown, is once, few, many, or a class for clones that have expanded.

CDR3 protein: ASSARSGREADEQY
clone size: once
V gene: TRBV7-8
CDR3 length: 14

CDR3 protein: SVDPLAGGRNEQF
clone size: .
V gene: TRBV29-1
CDR3 length: 13

CDR3 protein: ASSQVGGPLGYT
clone size: .
V gene: TRBV4-1
CDR3 length: 12

CDR3 protein: SANRDRASNQPQH
clone size: .
V gene: TRBV20-1
CDR3 length: 13

CDR3 protein: AISGRGQTGMREQY
clone size: once
V gene: TRBV10-3
CDR3 length: 14

CDR3 protein: ASSLRGGSSYEQY
clone size: many
V gene: TRBV7-9
CDR3 length: 13

CDR3 protein: SARDHSTEPSSYEQY
clone size: .
V gene: TRBV20-1
CDR3 length: 15

CDR3 protein: ASSEMPGGNEKLF
clone size: .
V gene: TRBV6-1
CDR3 length: 13

CDR3 protein: SASLRRSSYEQF
clone size: .
V gene: TRBV20-1
CDR3 length: 12

CDR3 protein: SGELAGYNEQF
clone size: few
V gene: TRBV29-1
CDR3 length: 11

CDR3 protein: ASSKFENTEAF
clone size: .
V gene: TRBV14
CDR3 length: 11

CDR3 protein: SASGGNRASYEQY
clone size: few
V gene: TRBV20-1
CDR3 length: 13

CDR3 protein: SVAGSQGNSNQPQH
clone size: once
V gene: TRBV29-1
CDR3 length: 14

CDR3 protein: SVGGSVYGYT
clone size: .
V gene: TRBV29-1
CDR3 length: 10

CDR3 protein: ASSLLAHEQY
clone size: .
V gene: TRBV12-3/TRBV12-4
CDR3 length: 10

CDR3 protein: ASSPPNKGLAENNEQF
clone size: .
V gene: TRBV18
CDR3 length: 16

CDR3 protein: SARDLYRDRTYEQY
clone size: .
V gene: TRBV20-1
CDR3 length: 14

CDR3 protein: ASSTDRALNQPQH
clone size: .
V gene: TRBV7-9
CDR3 length: 13

CDR3 protein: SVEDNRQLTLRSEQF
clone size: .
V gene: TRBV29-1
CDR3 length: 15

CDR3 protein: ASSSGTDRGGEKLF
clone size: .
V gene: TRBV5-4
CDR3 length: 14

CDR3 protein: ASSVIEGRQF
clone size: .
V gene: TRBV9
CDR3 length: 10

CDR3 protein: ASTTGQDYGYT
clone size: .
V gene: TRBV12-3/TRBV12-4
CDR3 length: 11

CDR3 protein: ASSLVGQGYEQY
clone size: many
V gene: TRBV5-1
CDR3 length: 12

CDR3 protein: ASNTGTGSWKQF
clone size: few
V gene: TRBV6-5
CDR3 length: 12

CDR3 protein: ASSQVQGAANYGYT
clone size: few
V gene: TRBV4-1
CDR3 length: 14

CDR3 protein: SVQDSLNQPQH
clone size: .
V gene: TRBV29-1
CDR3 length: 11

CDR3 protein: ASSLAMASGSGEQF
clone size: .
V gene: TRBV12-3/TRBV12-4
CDR3 length: 14

CDR3 protein: ASSLGTNNNEQF
clone size: .
V gene: TRBV5-1
CDR3 length: 12

CDR3 protein: ASSLDVTVTRF
clone size: .
V gene: TRBV12-3/TRBV12-4
CDR3 length: 11

CDR3 protein: AISSGSGKNEQY
clone size: .
V gene: TRBV10-3
CDR3 length: 12

CDR3 protein: ASGSRDRRYEQY
clone size: once
V gene: TRBV12-5
CDR3 length: 12

CDR3 protein: ASSPWTSGRVNEQF
clone size: few
V gene: TRBV27
CDR3 length: 14

CDR3 protein: ASSLVSGSGYEQY
clone size: .
V gene: TRBV5-1
CDR3 length: 13

CDR3 protein: ASSLAHRQGGQETQY
clone size: .
V gene: TRBV7-2
CDR3 length: 15

CDR3 protein: SARVSGGNIQY
clone size: few
V gene: TRBV20-1
CDR3 length: 11

CDR3 protein: SAPGPVGDTQY
clone size: few
V gene: TRBV20-1
CDR3 length: 11

CDR3 protein: SVGGGQGLGNEQF
clone size: few
V gene: TRBV29-1
CDR3 length: 13

CDR3 protein: SCSTSYEQY
clone size: .
V gene: TRBV29-1
CDR3 length: 9

CDR3 protein: ASTSRTSGRKTQY
clone size: once
V gene: TRBV2
CDR3 length: 13

CDR3 protein: ASSLVSSLGGLLAKNIQY
clone size: .
V gene: TRBV5-1
CDR3 length: 18

CDR3 protein: ASSPGPTLSTDTQY
clone size: .
V gene: TRBV7-2
CDR3 length: 14

CDR3 protein: ASLAGGVKNEQF
clone size: .
V gene: TRBV6-1
CDR3 length: 12

CDR3 protein: ASSLDGGHTEAF
clone size: .
V gene: TRBV5-5
CDR3 length: 12

CDR3 protein: AWGQGAMGETQY
clone size: .
V gene: TRBV30
CDR3 length: 12

CDR3 protein: ASSSREEGPEQY
clone size: .
V gene: TRBV7-9
CDR3 length: 12

CDR3 protein: ASRGGVSTDTQY
clone size: .
V gene: TRBV5-1
CDR3 length: 12

CDR3 protein: ASSQGRASYEQY
clone size: .
V gene: TRBV7-2
CDR3 length: 12